The 19 T cell receptor beta chains below were found in one sample sequenced in a study of blood T cell repertoires in COVID-19. Clones were read by immunoSEQ multiplex PCR, and TCRdb kept only the in-frame ones, dropping some. Of about 220,000 clones detected, 80% to 90% appear once; the ten largest clones hold roughly 0.69%. The sequenced sample was peripheral blood. All receptors derive from a man aged 35 to 55 with acute or convalescent COVID-19.

The chain uses TRBV27 and TRBJ1-1; 9 bases agree with TRBD1. V gave up 5 bases and J gave up 3 bases; unmatched junction bases: 7. The CDR3 spans 15 residues. The germline V gene encodes CDR1 MNHEY and CDR2 SMNVEV (reference sequence). The CDR3 sequence is CASSATGGAHTEAFF. DNA of the CDR3: TGTGCCAGCAGTGCCACAGGGGGCGCGCACACTGAAGCTTTCTTT.

With regard to this clone: A read error may account for a junction end that differs from germline. This rearrangement joins TRBV27 to TRBJ2-2; D remains unclear. From germline, CDR1 is MNHEY and CDR2 SMNVEV (reference sequence). CDR3 length equals 13 residues. CDR3 loop: CASSLYNTRELFF. CDR3 nucleotide sequence: TGTGCCAGCAGTTTATATAACACCAGGGAGCTGTTTTTT.

The chain carries TRBV7-2 and TRBJ2-6, with D possibly being TRBD1 (7 bases). CDR3 size: 17 residues. Trimming removed 7 bases at V and 3 bases at J, with 19 bases between. Germline V lookup: CDR1 SGHTA, CDR2 FQGNSA. The CDR3 region has the DNA TGTGCCAGCACCCCGTGGAGCAGGGGGGTTGGGGCCAACGTCCTGACTTTC. Residues: CASTPWSRGVGANVLTF.

The V and J genes are TRBV18 and TRBJ2-7; TRBD1 aligns across 8 bases. CDR1 KGHSH and CDR2 LQKENI come from the germline V gene. The V gene end was trimmed by 8 bases and the J gene end by 5 bases; junction bases not matched to a gene: 8. This CDR3 comprises 13 residues. The CDR3 DNA reads as TGTGCCAGCGAGGGGCAGGGGGCTCACGAGCAGTACTTC. It specifies CASEGQGAHEQYF. Supplemented by reference TRBV18 and TRBJ2-7, the full variable domain reads NAGVMQNPRHLVRRRGQEARLRCSPMKGHSHVYWYRQLPEEGLKFMVYLQKENIIDESGMPKERFSAEFPKEGPSILRIQQVVRGDSAAYFCASEGQGAHEQYFGPGTRLTVT.

This chain links TRBV4-2 with TRBJ1-1; D is ambiguous. This CDR3 comprises 13 residues. V lost 6 bases and J lost 3, with 11 bases in between. Germline assignment: CDR1 LGHNA and CDR2 YNFKEQ. Here the CDR3 DNA reads TGTGCCAGCAGACCGGTGATTGACACTGAAGCTTTCTTT. Translation: CASRPVIDTEAFF.

J is TRBJ1-4 and V is TRBV19; the D gene is possibly TRBD1 (5 bases). The CDR3 runs to 15 residues. Trimming took off 6 bases at V and 2 bases at J, with 13 bases between the two ends. CDR1 and CDR2 (germline): LNHDA, SQIVND (reference sequence). Here the CDR3 reads CASRSRPGTNEKLFF. DNA for the CDR3: TGTGCCAGTAGGAGTCGTCCAGGGACTAATGAAAAACTGTTTTTT.

This chain links TRBV27 with TRBJ1-5; D possibly corresponds to TRBD1 (6 bases). This CDR3 is built from 14 residues. V was shortened by 9 bases and J by 3 bases, with 15 bases between the two germline ends. Germline CDR1 reads MNHEY; CDR2 reads SMNVEV (reference sequence). In nucleotides, the CDR3 is TGTGCCAGTGGGGGCCGCTCGGCCAATCAGCCCCAGCATTTT. Residues: CASGGRSANQPQHF.

The CDR3 region has the DNA TGCAGCGCCGCCTCCTCTAAGAGGGATACGCAGTATTTT. Its translation is CSAASSKRDTQYF. The V gene is TRBV29-1, the J gene TRBJ2-3; D call uncertain. This CDR3 contains 13 residues. Trimming cost V 7 bases and J 6 bases, with 17 bases left between them. Per the germline V gene, CDR1 is SQVTM and CDR2 is ANQGSEA.

This clone was seen a single time. The rearrangement uses TRBV19 and TRBJ2-7; perhaps TRBD1 as D (6 bases). Trimming cost V 11 bases and J 3 bases, with 17 bases left between them. The CDR3 length is 13 residues. The germline V gene encodes CDR1 LNHDA and CDR2 SQIVND (reference sequence). CDR3 protein: CAGKTGSGYEQYF. As DNA, the CDR3 is TGTGCCGGCAAGACAGGATCGGGCTACGAGCAGTACTTC.

This chain uses TRBV28 with TRBJ2-2; D is undetermined. V shed 1 base and J shed 2 bases, with 8 bases lying between them. Germline loops: CDR1 MDHEN, CDR2 SYDVKM. The CDR3 runs to 15 residues. The DNA for the CDR3 is TGTGCCAGCAGTTTATTGCAGATAAACACCGGGGAGCTGTTTTTT. Protein product: CASSLLQINTGELFF. Supplemented by reference TRBV28 and TRBJ2-2, the full variable domain reads DVKVTQSSRYLVKRTGEKVFLECVQDMDHENMFWYRQDPGLGLRLIYFSYDVKMKEKGDIPEGYSVSREKKERFSLILESASTNQTSMYLCASSLLQINTGELFFGEGSRLTVL.

This clone was seen many times. The chain is built from TRBV5-1 and TRBJ2-7, with 10 positions matching TRBD1. CDR1 and CDR2 (germline): SGHRS, YFSETQ. J gave up 4 bases and V 1 base, and 5 bases lay outside the gene matches. CDR3 length: 15 amino acids. This CDR3 reads CASSLSTGGIYEQYF. In nucleotides, the CDR3 is TGCGCCAGCAGCTTGTCGACAGGGGGCATTTACGAGCAGTACTTC.

This clone was seen only once. This chain links TRBV6-5 with TRBJ2-7; a possible D gene is TRBD2 (7 bases). Germline values: CDR1 MNHEY, CDR2 SVGAGI. V dropped 6 bases and J dropped 2 bases, with 14 bases sitting between them. This CDR3 spans 14 amino acids. CDR3 region: CASSWAGAAYEQYF. In nucleotides, the CDR3 is TGTGCCAGCAGCTGGGCGGGGGCGGCCTACGAGCAGTACTTC.

This clone showed up just once. The chain joins TRBV18 to TRBJ2-3, with 8 bases matching TRBD1. V shed 3 bases, J shed 3 bases, and the junction held 5 bases outside the gene matches. This CDR3 contains 15 residues. In germline, CDR1 is KGHSH, CDR2 LQKENI. In DNA, the CDR3 is TGTGCCAGCTCACCCCCTGACAGGGGAACAGATACGCAGTATTTT. Protein: CASSPPDRGTDTQYF.

The rearrangement links TRBV7-3 to TRBJ2-3; 11 bases are shared with TRBD1. This CDR3 region has 15 residues. In germline, CDR1 is SGHTA, CDR2 FQGTGA. V dropped 5 bases and J dropped 5; count of bases not matched to a gene: 6. In DNA form, the CDR3 reads TGTGCCAGCAGCAGTGCCGGGACAGGGGGAGATACGCAGTATTTT. Translated: CASSSAGTGGDTQYF.

The chain couples TRBV6-5 to TRBJ2-3, with D possibly being TRBD1 (6 bases). V was clipped by 0 bases and J by 1 base, with 11 bases between them. Germline lookup yields CDR1 MNHEY and CDR2 SVGAGI. The CDR3 loop spans 16 amino acids. The CDR3 is CASSYSTDRGTDTQYF. The CDR3 region has the DNA TGTGCCAGCAGTTACTCGACGGACAGAGGCACAGATACGCAGTATTTT.

The gene calls are TRBV4-3 and TRBJ2-1; 11 bases line up with TRBD1. The CDR3 has 17 amino acids. CDR1 and CDR2 from the germline V gene are LGHNA and YSLEER. The V gene end was trimmed by 3 bases and the J gene end by 8 bases; junction bases not matched to a gene: 12. This CDR3 is CASSHMIRDRGGDEQFF. The CDR3 DNA sequence: TGCGCCAGCAGCCACATGATCCGGGACAGGGGGGGGGATGAGCAGTTCTTC.

V is TRBV19 and J is TRBJ1-4; TRBD1 agrees at 10 bases. CDR1 and CDR2 (germline): LNHDA, SQIVND (reference sequence). Trimming removed 9 bases from V and 1 base from J; junction bases left unmatched: 14. The CDR3 is made up of 18 amino acids. The CDR3 coding sequence is TGTGCCAGCCGTATCTCCGGGACAGGGGTCGGAACTAATGAAAAACTGTTTTTT. Translated: CASRISGTGVGTNEKLFF.

This clone was recorded a few times. The V and J genes are TRBV7-2 and TRBJ2-7, with a tentative D call TRBD1 (6 bases). V was shortened by 1 base and J by 1 base, with 8 bases between the two germline ends. CDR1 SGHTA and CDR2 FQGNSA come from the germline V gene. The CDR3 is 14 residues long. The CDR3 DNA follows: TGTGCCAGCAGCTTAGTTCAGGGGTCCTACGAGCAGTACTTC. Its translation: CASSLVQGSYEQYF.

The V call is TRBV19, the J call TRBJ2-4; possible D gene TRBD1, 9 bases. The V and J ends lost 5 bases and 3 bases respectively, with 17 bases between them. CDR1 is LNHDA, CDR2 SQIVND, per germline (reference sequence). The CDR3 loop spans 16 amino acids. The CDR3 nucleotides read TGTGCCAGTAGTGGCGGGGGGACAGGGTACAAAAACATTCAGTACTTC. It encodes CASSGGGTGYKNIQYF.